A single sample gave rise to the 4 T cell receptor beta chains below, sequenced in a study of technical replicates of blood from a handful of donors. Sequencing was performed with immunoSEQ multiplex PCR; in TCRdb, only in-frame clones are kept and a portion is missing. The table records about 44,000 clones, about 96% of them present only once. Sequencing was carried out using T cells isolated from PBMCs. Every receptor here comes from a human donor in good health.

The chain has TRBV9 and TRBJ2-1, with a tentative D call TRBD2 (6 bases). The V end was cut by 3 bases, the J end by 0 bases, with 10 bases between. The CDR3 length is 15 residues. CDR1 is SGDLS, CDR2 YYNGEE, per germline. This CDR3 reads CASSDRGSSYNEQFF. The CDR3 coding sequence is TGTGCCAGCAGCGACCGGGGGAGCTCCTACAATGAGCAGTTCTTC.

This rearrangement joins TRBV4-3 to TRBJ2-2; D unclear. CDR1 is LGHNA and CDR2 is YSLEER in the germline V gene. Trimming took off 1 base at V and 5 bases at J, with 8 bases between the two ends. The CDR3 contains 14 residues. CDR3 in amino acids: CASSQALGTGELFF. The DNA for the CDR3 is TGCGCCAGCAGCCAAGCTCTAGGTACCGGGGAGCTGTTTTTT.

V usage is TRBV11-1 and J usage is TRBJ2-7; the D is unclear. V was shortened by 5 bases and J by 3 bases, with 17 bases between the two germline ends. This CDR3 has 15 residues. Germline CDR1 and CDR2: SGHAT and FQDESV (reference sequence). CDR3 region: CASSDSGAPYYEQYF. CDR3 nucleotides: TGTGCCAGCAGCGACTCTGGAGCACCGTACTACGAGCAGTACTTC.

V gene TRBV11-3 combines with J gene TRBJ2-3; D is possibly TRBD1 (5 bases). The ends were cut back, 5 bases at V and 2 bases at J, with 17 bases in the middle. The CDR3 totals 16 residues. Germline CDR1 and CDR2: SGHNT and YENEEA. For the CDR3, the DNA is TGTGCCAGCAGCCGGCGTTCGACAGAAACCACAGATACGCAGTATTTT. Protein sequence: CASSRRSTETTDTQYF.